Below, 2 T cell receptor beta chains from the same sample are listed, as sequenced in a study of blood T cell repertoires in COVID-19. TCRdb's table, derived via immunoSEQ multiplex PCR, lists solely in-frame clones and lacks some. The table records tens of thousands of clones, 82% of them present only once. Sequenced sample: peripheral blood. Source of these receptors: an older woman with acute or convalescent COVID-19.

This chain connects TRBV20-1 to TRBJ2-1; a possible D gene is TRBD1 (6 bases). The CDR3 covers 15 residues. Germline loops: CDR1 DFQATT, CDR2 SNEGSKA (reference sequence). Trimming removed 3 bases at V and 4 bases at J, with 16 bases between. The CDR3 sequence is CSASRRGPSYNEQFF. CDR3 DNA: TGCAGTGCTAGTCGCAGGGGTCCTTCTTACAATGAGCAGTTCTTC.

In this sample, this clone turned up a few times. This chain uses TRBV10-1 with TRBJ2-3; D not resolved. From germline, CDR1 is WNHNN and CDR2 SYGVQD (reference sequence). Trimming took 3 bases from V and 4 from J, leaving 8 bases between them. This CDR3 comprises 13 residues. CDR3 nucleotides: TGCGCCAGCAGTGATATTAGCCCAGATACGCAGTATTTT. Protein product: CASSDISPDTQYF.